The clone carrying this T cell receptor (beta chain) was picked up a small number of times. Its antigen remains unidentified. This entry is derived from a study of early T cells in non-severe SARS-CoV-2 infection. The overall study: From unsorted whole blood, bulk RNA was sequenced, and the chains remained unpaired.

Findings of the study overall: Private and CD4 specificities were missed by VDJdb matching, skewed to anti-spike CD8.

Germline assignment: CDR1 WNHNN and CDR2 SYGVQD (reference sequence). Between the trimmed V and J ends, which lost 10 bases and 8 bases, there was a span of 17 bases. The CDR3 length is 13 residues. Researchers attached unique molecular identifiers to individual cDNA molecules. TCRdb reanalysed the 5' RACE reads using MiXCR and keeps one entry per CDR3 protein. The sample contains 34,000 or so distinct CDR3 sequences, roughly 9.2% of which appear only once. Sequencing was done on a sample of whole blood. The chain links TRBV10-1 to TRBJ2-2, with a possible D match to TRBD2 (5 bases). The clonotype comes from an adult who was a healthcare worker with PCR-confirmed SARS-CoV-2 infection or an uninfected control (not recorded which). For the CDR3, the DNA is TGCGCCAACCCCGGGTGGCGGGTTGGGGAGCTGTTTTTT. Encoded protein: CANPGWRVGELFF.